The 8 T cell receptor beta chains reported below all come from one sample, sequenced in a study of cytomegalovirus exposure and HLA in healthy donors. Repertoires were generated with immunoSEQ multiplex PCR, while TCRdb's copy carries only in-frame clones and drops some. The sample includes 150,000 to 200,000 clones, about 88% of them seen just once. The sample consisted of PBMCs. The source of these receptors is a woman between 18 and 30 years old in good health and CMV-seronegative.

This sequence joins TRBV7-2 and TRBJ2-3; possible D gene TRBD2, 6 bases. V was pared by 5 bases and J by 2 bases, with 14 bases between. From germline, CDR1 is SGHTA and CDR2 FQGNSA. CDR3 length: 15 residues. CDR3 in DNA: TGTGCCAGCAGCCCCGTACTAGCTGTCACAGATACGCAGTATTTT. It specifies CASSPVLAVTDTQYF. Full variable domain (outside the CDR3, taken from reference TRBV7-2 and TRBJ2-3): GAGVSQSPSNKVTEKGKDVELRCDPISGHTALYWYRQSLGQGLEFLIYFQGNSAPDKSGLPSDRFSAERTGGSVSTLTIQRTQQEDSAVYLCASSPVLAVTDTQYFGPGTRLTVL.

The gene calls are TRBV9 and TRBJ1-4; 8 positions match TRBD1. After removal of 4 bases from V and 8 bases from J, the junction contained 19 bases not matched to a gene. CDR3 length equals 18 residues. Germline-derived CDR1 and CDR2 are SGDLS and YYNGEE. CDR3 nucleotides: TGTGCCAGCAGCCTCCAGTCCAGGGCCGGGACAGGCGGAGAAAAACTGTTTTTT. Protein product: CASSLQSRAGTGGEKLFF.

DNA of the CDR3: TGCAGCGCTGAGATCCGGGACAGGATGGGCGACACTGAAGCTTTCTTT. Translating it yields CSAEIRDRMGDTEAFF. The genes are TRBV29-1 and TRBJ1-1; 8 nucleotides agree with TRBD1. Trimming took 7 bases from V and 3 from J; bases not matched to a gene: 16. CDR3 length equals 16 residues. The germline gives CDR1 SQVTM, CDR2 ANQGSEA.

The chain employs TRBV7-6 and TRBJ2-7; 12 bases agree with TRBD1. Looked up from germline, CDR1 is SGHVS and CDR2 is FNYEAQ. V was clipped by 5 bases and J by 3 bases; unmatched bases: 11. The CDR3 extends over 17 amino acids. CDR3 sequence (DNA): TGTGCCAGCAGCCGAACTTCGGGGACAGGGGGCTTCTACGAGCAGTACTTC. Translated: CASSRTSGTGGFYEQYF.

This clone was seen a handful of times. The CDR3 DNA is TGTGCCAGTAGCTCGGACCCCTCGGGGTCACCCCTCCACTTT. It specifies CASSSDPSGSPLHF. The chain recombines TRBV19 with TRBJ1-6; D gene uncertain. Trimming took off 6 bases at V and 10 bases at J, with 16 bases between the two ends. Germline CDR1 reads LNHDA; CDR2 reads SQIVND (reference sequence). This CDR3 spans 14 amino acids.

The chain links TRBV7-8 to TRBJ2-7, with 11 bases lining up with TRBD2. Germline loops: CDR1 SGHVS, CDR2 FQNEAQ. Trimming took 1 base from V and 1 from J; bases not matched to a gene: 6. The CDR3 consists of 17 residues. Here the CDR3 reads CASSLGSRTSGSYEQYF. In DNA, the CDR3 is TGTGCCAGCAGCTTAGGGTCTCGGACTAGCGGGTCCTACGAGCAGTACTTC.

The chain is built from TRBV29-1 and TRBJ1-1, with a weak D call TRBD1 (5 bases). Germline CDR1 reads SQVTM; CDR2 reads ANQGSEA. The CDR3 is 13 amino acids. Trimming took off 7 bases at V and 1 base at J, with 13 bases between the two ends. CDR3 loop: CSGITGRNTEAFF. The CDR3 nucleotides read TGCAGCGGAATAACAGGACGGAACACTGAAGCTTTCTTT.

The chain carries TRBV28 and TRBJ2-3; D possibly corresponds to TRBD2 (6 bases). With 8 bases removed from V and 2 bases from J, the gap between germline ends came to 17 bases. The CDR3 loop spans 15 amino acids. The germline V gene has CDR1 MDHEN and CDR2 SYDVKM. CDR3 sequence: CASHPGVLNTDTQYF. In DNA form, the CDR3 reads TGTGCCAGCCACCCGGGGGTACTTAACACAGATACGCAGTATTTT.